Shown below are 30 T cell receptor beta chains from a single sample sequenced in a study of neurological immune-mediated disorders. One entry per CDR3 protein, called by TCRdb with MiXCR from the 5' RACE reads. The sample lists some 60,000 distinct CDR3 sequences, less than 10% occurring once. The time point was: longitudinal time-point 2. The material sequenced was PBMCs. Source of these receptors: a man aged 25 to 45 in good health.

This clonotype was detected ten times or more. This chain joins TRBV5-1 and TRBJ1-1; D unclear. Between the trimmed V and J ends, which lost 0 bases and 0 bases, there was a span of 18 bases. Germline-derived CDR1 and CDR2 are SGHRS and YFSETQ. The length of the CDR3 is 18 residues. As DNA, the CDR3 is TGCGCCAGCAGCTTGGACCCTTACGGGATGGCCATGAACACTGAAGCTTTCTTT. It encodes CASSLDPYGMAMNTEAFF.

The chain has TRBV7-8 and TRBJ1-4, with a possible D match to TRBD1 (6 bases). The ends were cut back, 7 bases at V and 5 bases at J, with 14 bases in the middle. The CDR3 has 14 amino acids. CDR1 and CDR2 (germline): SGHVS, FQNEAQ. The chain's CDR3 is CASTVDSGNEKLFF. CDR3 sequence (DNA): TGTGCCAGCACCGTGGACAGTGGGAATGAAAAACTGTTTTTT. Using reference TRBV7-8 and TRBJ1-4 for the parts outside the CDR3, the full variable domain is GAGVSQSPRYKVAKRGQDVALRCDPISGHVSLFWYQQALGQGPEFLTYFQNEAQLDKSGLPSDRFFAERPEGSVSTLKIQRTQQEDSAVYLCASTVDSGNEKLFFGSGTQLSVL.

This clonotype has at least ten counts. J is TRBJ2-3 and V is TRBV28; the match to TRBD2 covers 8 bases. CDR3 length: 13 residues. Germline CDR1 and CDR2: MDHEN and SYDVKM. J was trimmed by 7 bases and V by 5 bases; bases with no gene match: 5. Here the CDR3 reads CASSLSGKYTQYF. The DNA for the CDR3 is TGTGCCAGCAGTCTTAGCGGGAAATATACGCAGTATTTT.

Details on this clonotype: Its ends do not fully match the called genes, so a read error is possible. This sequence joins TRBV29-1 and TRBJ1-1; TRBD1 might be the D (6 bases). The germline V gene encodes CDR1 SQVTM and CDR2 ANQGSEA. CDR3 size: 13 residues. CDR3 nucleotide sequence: TGCAGCGTTGGTAGGACAGCGAACAGTGAAGCTTCCTTT. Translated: CSVGRTANSEASF.

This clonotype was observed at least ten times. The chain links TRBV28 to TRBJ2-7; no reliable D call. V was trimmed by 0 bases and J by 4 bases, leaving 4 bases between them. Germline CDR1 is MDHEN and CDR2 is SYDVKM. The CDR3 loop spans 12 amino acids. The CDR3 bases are TGTGCCAGCAGTTTATGGGGTTACGAGCAGTACTTC. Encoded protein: CASSLWGYEQYF.

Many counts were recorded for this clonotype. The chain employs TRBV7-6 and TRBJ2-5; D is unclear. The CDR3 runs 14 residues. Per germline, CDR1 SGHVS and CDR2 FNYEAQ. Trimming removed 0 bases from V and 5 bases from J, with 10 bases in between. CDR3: CASSLAPVGETQYF. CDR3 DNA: TGTGCCAGCAGCTTAGCTCCCGTGGGGGAGACCCAGTACTTC. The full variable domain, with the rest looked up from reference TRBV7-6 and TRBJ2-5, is GAGVSQSPRYKVTKRGQDVALRCDPISGHVSLYWYRQALGQGPEFLTYFNYEAQQDKSGLPNDRFSAERPEGSISTLTIQRTEQRDSAMYRCASSLAPVGETQYFGPGTRLLVL.

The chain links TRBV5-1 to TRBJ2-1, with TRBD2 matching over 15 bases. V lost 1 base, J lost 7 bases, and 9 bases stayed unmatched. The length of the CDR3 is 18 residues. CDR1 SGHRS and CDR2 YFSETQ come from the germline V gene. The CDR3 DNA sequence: TGCGCCAGCAGCTTGAGAGGACTAGCGGGAGGGCCTTGGAATGAGCAGTTCTTC. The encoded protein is CASSLRGLAGGPWNEQFF. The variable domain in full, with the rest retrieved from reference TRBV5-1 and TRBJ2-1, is KAGVTQTPRYLIKTRGQQVTLSCSPISGHRSVSWYQQTPGQGLQFLFEYFSETQRNKGNFPGRFSGRQFSNSRSEMNVSTLELGDSALYLCASSLRGLAGGPWNEQFFGPGTRLTVL.

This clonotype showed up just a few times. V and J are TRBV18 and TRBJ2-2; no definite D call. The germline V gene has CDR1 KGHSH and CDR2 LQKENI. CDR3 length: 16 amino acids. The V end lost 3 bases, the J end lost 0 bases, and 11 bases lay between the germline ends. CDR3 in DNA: TGTGCCAGCTCACCCCGACGAGTAACGAACACCGGGGAGCTGTTTTTT. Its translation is CASSPRRVTNTGELFF.

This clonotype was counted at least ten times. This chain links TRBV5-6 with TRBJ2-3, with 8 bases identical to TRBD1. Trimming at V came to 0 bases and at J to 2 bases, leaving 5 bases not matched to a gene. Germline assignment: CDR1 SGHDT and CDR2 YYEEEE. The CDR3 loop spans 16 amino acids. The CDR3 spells CASSLAGRGLTDTQYF. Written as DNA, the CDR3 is TGTGCCAGCAGCTTGGCGGGCAGGGGGCTCACAGATACGCAGTATTTT.

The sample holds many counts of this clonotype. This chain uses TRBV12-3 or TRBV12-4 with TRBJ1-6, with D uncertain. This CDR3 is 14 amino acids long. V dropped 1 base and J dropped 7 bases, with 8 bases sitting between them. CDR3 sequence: CASSLVGPNSPLHF. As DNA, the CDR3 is TGTGCCAGCAGTTTAGTTGGGCCCAATTCACCCCTCCACTTT.

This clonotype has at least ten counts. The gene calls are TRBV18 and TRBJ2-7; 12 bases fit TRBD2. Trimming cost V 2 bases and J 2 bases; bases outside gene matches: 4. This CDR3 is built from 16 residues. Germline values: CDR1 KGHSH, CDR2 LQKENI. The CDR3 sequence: CASSPGLAGIAYEQYF. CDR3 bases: TGTGCCAGCTCACCAGGACTAGCGGGAATTGCCTACGAGCAGTACTTC.

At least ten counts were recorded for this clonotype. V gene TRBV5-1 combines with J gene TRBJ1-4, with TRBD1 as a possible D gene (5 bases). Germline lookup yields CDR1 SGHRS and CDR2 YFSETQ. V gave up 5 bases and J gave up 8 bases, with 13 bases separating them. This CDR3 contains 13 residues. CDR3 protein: CASSRQGSEKLFF. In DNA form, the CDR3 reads TGCGCCAGCAGTCGCCAGGGTTCAGAAAAACTGTTTTTT.

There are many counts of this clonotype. CDR3: CASSLAGANYEQYF. In DNA, the CDR3 is TGCGCCAGCAGCCTGGCGGGAGCAAACTACGAGCAGTACTTC. This chain uses TRBV5-1 with TRBJ2-7, with 7 nucleotides matching TRBD2. Germline CDR1 and CDR2: SGHRS and YFSETQ. V was clipped by 4 bases and J by 3 bases; unmatched bases: 7. The CDR3 is made up of 14 amino acids.

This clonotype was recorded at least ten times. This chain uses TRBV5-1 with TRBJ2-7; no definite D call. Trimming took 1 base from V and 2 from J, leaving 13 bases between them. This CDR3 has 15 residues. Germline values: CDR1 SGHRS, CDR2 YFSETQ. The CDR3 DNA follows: TGCGCCAGCAGCTTGCTCGAGAGAGGAACCTACGAGCAGTACTTC. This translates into CASSLLERGTYEQYF.

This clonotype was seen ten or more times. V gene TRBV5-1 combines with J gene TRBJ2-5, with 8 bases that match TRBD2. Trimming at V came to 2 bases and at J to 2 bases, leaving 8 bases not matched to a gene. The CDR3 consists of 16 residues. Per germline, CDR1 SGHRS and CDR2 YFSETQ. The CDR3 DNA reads TGCGCCAGCAGCTTTACTAGCGGAAGAGGGCAAGAGACCCAGTACTTC. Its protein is CASSFTSGRGQETQYF.

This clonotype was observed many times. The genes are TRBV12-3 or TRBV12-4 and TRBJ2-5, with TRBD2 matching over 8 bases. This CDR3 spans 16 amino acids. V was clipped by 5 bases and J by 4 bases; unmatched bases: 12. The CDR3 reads CASSKTPGLGIETQYF. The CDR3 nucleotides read TGTGCCAGCAGTAAAACCCCGGGACTAGGAATAGAGACCCAGTACTTC.

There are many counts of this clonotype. The CDR3 sequence is CATSRGQGPNVANVLTF. CDR3 DNA: TGTGCCACCAGCAGAGGCCAGGGGCCTAACGTGGCCAACGTCCTGACTTTC. The rearrangement links TRBV15 to TRBJ2-6; TRBD1 might be the D (6 bases). The germline CDR1 and CDR2 sequences are LNHNV and YYDKDF (reference sequence). V dropped 1 base and J dropped 6 bases, with 16 bases sitting between them. The CDR3 loop spans 17 amino acids.

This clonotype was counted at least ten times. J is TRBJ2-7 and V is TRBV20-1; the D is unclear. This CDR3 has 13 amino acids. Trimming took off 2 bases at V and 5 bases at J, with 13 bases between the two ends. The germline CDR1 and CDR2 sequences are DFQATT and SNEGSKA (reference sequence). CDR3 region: CSARTSFLDEQYF. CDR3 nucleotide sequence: TGCAGTGCTAGAACCAGCTTCTTGGACGAGCAGTACTTC.

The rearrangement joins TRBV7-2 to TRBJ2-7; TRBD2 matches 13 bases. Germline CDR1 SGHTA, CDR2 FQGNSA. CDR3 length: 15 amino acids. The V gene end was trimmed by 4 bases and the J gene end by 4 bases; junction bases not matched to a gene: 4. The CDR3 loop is CASSSGLAGVYEQYF. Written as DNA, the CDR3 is TGTGCCAGCAGCTCAGGACTAGCGGGAGTTTACGAGCAGTACTTC.

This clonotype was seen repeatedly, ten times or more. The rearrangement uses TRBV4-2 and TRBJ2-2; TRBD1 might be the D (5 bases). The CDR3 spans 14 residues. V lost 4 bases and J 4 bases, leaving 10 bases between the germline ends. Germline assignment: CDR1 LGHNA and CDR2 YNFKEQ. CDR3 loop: CASSPGHGTGELFF. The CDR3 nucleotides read TGTGCCAGCAGCCCAGGACACGGCACCGGGGAGCTGTTTTTT.

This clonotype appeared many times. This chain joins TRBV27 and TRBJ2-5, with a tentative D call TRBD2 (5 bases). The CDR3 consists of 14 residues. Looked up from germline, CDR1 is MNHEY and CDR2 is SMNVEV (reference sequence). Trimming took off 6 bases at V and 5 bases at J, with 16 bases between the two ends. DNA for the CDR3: TGTGCCAGCAGGCCGGGAAGGGCGGCTGAGACCCAGTACTTC. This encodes CASRPGRAAETQYF.

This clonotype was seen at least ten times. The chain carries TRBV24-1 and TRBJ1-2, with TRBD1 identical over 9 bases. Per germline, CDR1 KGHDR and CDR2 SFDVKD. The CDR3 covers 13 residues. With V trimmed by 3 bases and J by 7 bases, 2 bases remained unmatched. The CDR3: CATSDTTGGGYTF. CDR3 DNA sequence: TGTGCCACCAGTGATACGACAGGGGGTGGCTACACCTTC.

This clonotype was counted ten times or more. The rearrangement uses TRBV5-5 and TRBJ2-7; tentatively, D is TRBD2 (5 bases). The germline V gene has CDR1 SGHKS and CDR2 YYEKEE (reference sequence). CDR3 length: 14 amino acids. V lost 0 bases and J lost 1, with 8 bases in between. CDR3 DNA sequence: TGTGCCAGCAGCTTGGCGGGGAAATCCTACGAGCAGTACTTC. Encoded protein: CASSLAGKSYEQYF.

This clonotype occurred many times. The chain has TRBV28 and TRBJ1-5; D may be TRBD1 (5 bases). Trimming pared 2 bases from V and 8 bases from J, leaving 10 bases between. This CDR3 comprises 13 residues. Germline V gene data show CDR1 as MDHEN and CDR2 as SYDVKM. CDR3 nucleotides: TGTGCCAGCAGTTTAGCAGGGTCGGAGCCCCAGCATTTT. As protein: CASSLAGSEPQHF.

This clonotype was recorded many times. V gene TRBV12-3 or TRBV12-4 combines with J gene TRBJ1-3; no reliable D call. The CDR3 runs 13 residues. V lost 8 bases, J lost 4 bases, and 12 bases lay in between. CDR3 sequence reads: CASGRLSGNTIYF. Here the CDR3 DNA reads TGTGCCAGCGGCCGTCTTTCAGGAAACACCATATATTTT.

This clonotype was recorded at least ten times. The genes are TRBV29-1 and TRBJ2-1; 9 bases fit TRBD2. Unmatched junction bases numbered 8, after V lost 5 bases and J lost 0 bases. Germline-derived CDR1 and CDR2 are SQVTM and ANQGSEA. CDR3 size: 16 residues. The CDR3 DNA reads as TGCAGCGTTTCTGGCGGGAGGGCCGTCTCCTACAATGAGCAGTTCTTC. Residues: CSVSGGRAVSYNEQFF.

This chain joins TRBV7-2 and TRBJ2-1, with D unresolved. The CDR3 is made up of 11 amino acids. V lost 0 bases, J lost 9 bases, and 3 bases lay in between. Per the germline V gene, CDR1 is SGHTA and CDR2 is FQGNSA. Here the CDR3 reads CASSLASEQFF. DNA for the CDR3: TGTGCCAGCAGCTTAGCTAGTGAGCAGTTCTTC.

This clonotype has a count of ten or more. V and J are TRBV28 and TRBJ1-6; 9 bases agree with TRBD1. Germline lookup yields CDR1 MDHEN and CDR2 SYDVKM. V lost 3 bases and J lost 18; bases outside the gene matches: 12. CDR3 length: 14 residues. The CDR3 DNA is TGTGCCAGCAGTTTCTCCGGGACAGGGTCGTCTGGCCACTTT. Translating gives CASSFSGTGSSGHF.

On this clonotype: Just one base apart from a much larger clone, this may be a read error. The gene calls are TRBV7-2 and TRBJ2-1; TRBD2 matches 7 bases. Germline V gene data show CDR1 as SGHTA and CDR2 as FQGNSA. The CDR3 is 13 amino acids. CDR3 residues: CANSLERGDEQFF. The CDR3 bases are TGTGCCAACAGCTTAGAGCGGGGCGATGAGCAGTTCTTC.

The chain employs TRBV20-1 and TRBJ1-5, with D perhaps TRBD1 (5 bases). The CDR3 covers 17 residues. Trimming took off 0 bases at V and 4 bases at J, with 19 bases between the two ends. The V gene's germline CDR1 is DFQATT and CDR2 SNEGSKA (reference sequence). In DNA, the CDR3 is TGCAGTGCTAGAGAGAAGACAGCTGGAGGGATTAATCAGCCCCAGCATTTT. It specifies CSAREKTAGGINQPQHF.